This is a list of T cell receptor beta chains from one sample in a study of blood T cell repertoires in COVID-19. The protocol was immunoSEQ multiplex PCR, while the TCRdb copy is restricted to in-frame clones and leaves out a portion. The sample lists about 390,000 clones, 80% to 90% occurring once. Input material: PBMCs or T cells enriched from blood (not recorded which). The receptors were gathered from a woman aged 45 to 65 who had recovered from COVID-19. Each CDR3 is given with its conserved first and last residue. The D gene is left open where the match is weak. Clone size is not always given. Where it is, it says once, few, many or a class for expanded clones.

j_call: TRBJ2-7
clone_size: .
v_call: TRBV10-3
d_call: .
cdr3_nt: TGTGCCATCTCTGGGACTTCAACCTACGAGCAGTACTTC
cdr3_aa: CAISGTSTYEQYF

j_call: TRBJ1-1
clone_size: .
v_call: TRBV27
d_call: .
cdr3_nt: TGTGCCAGCAGTTTCGGGGGGGAGAACACTGAAGCTTTCTTT
cdr3_aa: CASSFGGENTEAFF

j_call: TRBJ1-5
clone_size: .
v_call: TRBV19
d_call: TRBD1
cdr3_nt: TGTGCCAGTAGTGGCCACAGGGGGAGTTATCAGCCCCAGCATTTT
cdr3_aa: CASSGHRGSYQPQHF

j_call: TRBJ1-4
clone_size: .
v_call: TRBV18
d_call: .
cdr3_nt: TGTGCCAGCTCCCTAACCGGGACACCTAATGAAAAACTGTTTTTT
cdr3_aa: CASSLTGTPNEKLFF

j_call: TRBJ2-2
clone_size: once
v_call: TRBV5-1
d_call: .
cdr3_nt: TGCGCCAGCAGCGCGGCGGTGGACGGGGAGCTGTTTTTT
cdr3_aa: CASSAAVDGELFF

j_call: TRBJ2-6
clone_size: .
v_call: TRBV6-2/TRBV6-3
d_call: .
cdr3_nt: TGTGCCAGCAGTTACGACAGTCCCTCTGGGGCCAACGTCCTGACTTTC
cdr3_aa: CASSYDSPSGANVLTF

j_call: TRBJ1-3
clone_size: few
v_call: TRBV11-3
d_call: TRBD1
cdr3_nt: TGTGCCAGCAGCTTGGGACAGGGAAGAGGAGACACCATATATTTT
cdr3_aa: CASSLGQGRGDTIYF

j_call: TRBJ2-2
clone_size: .
v_call: TRBV6-1
d_call: TRBD2
cdr3_nt: TGTGCCAGCAGTGAAGCTGCGGGAGGCGGGGAGCTGTTTTTT
cdr3_aa: CASSEAAGGGELFF

j_call: TRBJ2-3
clone_size: .
v_call: TRBV4-1
d_call: TRBD1
cdr3_nt: TGCGCCAGCAGCCAAGGACAGGGCCACACAGATACGCAGTATTTT
cdr3_aa: CASSQGQGHTDTQYF

j_call: TRBJ1-3
clone_size: few
v_call: TRBV29-1
d_call: .
cdr3_nt: TGCAGCGTTGCCCCGGGAGCCTCTGGAAACACCATATATTTT
cdr3_aa: CSVAPGASGNTIYF

j_call: TRBJ1-2
clone_size: .
v_call: TRBV6-5
d_call: .
cdr3_nt: TGTGCCAGCAGACCAGGGATTGACACATATGGCTACACCTTC
cdr3_aa: CASRPGIDTYGYTF

j_call: TRBJ2-1
clone_size: .
v_call: TRBV11-2
d_call: TRBD1
cdr3_nt: TGTGCCAGCAGCTTGACAGGGCTTGAGCAGTTCTTC
cdr3_aa: CASSLTGLEQFF